These 20 T cell receptor beta chains came from one sample sequenced in a study of type 1 and type 2 diabetes patients. Amplification started from genomic DNA. A primer set of 30 forward and 13 reverse primers amplified the CDR3. Each CDR3 protein is one row after TCRdb ran MiXCR on the multiplex PCR reads. Among about 250,000 distinct CDR3 sequences listed, 40% to 50% were seen once. Sequencing was done on a sample of peripheral blood mononuclear cells (PBMCs). The receptor set was obtained from a man aged 18 to 35 with type 2 diabetes.

This clonotype was picked up many times. The chain is built from TRBV2 and TRBJ2-7; possibly TRBD1 for D (5 bases). The CDR3 loop spans 12 amino acids. Trimming left V 3 bases short and J 7 bases short, with 10 bases between. Germline CDR1 SNHLY, CDR2 FYNNEI. CDR3 DNA: TGTGCCAGCAGTGATCACAGACAGGAGCAGTACTTC. The encoded protein is CASSDHRQEQYF.

For the CDR3, the DNA is TGTGCCAGCAGTGACGGAAGAGATCAGCCCCAGCATTTT. It yields the protein CASSDGRDQPQHF. This chain uses TRBV6-1 with TRBJ1-5; the D is unclear. In germline, CDR1 is MNHNS, CDR2 SASEGT. The germline V and J ends were trimmed by 3 bases and 5 bases, with 8 bases remaining between them. The length of the CDR3 is 13 residues.

The chain combines TRBV29-1 with TRBJ2-3; D is tentatively TRBD1 or TRBD2 (5 bases each). Germline V lookup: CDR1 SQVTM, CDR2 ANQGSEA. The CDR3 extends over 13 amino acids. Trimming stripped 4 bases from V and 2 bases from J, with 10 bases between. The DNA of the CDR3 is TGCAGCGTTGTAAGGGGAGACACAGATACGCAGTATTTT. Translating gives CSVVRGDTDTQYF.

This clonotype was detected only once. V gene TRBV5-1 combines with J gene TRBJ2-2; D uncertain. The CDR3 loop spans 14 amino acids. The ends were cut back, 0 bases at V and 4 bases at J, with 7 bases in the middle. Germline assignment: CDR1 SGHRS and CDR2 YFSETQ. This chain's CDR3 is CASSLAITTGELFF. In nucleotides, the CDR3 is TGCGCCAGCAGCTTGGCAATTACCACCGGGGAGCTGTTTTTT.

The chain employs TRBV10-3 and TRBJ2-5; D is possibly TRBD1 (5 bases). Germline V lookup: CDR1 ENHRY, CDR2 SYGVKD. The CDR3 has 13 residues. V was clipped by 5 bases and J by 4 bases, with 11 bases between them. The CDR3 nucleotides read TGTGCCATCAGTTCAGGGTGGTCAGAGACCCAGTACTTC. This codes for CAISSGWSETQYF.

This clonotype has only one observation. This chain links TRBV30 with TRBJ1-2; maybe TRBD1 (5 bases). The CDR3 has 13 amino acids. The germline V gene encodes CDR1 GTSNPN and CDR2 SVGIG (reference sequence). V was shortened by 7 bases and J by 4 bases, with 16 bases between the two germline ends. The CDR3 loop is CALARDGPYGYTF. In DNA, the CDR3 is TGTGCCTTGGCCCGGGACGGGCCCTATGGCTACACCTTC.

V usage is TRBV19 and J usage is TRBJ2-1, with TRBD2 matching over 9 bases. There are 17 residues in the CDR3. V shed 5 bases, J shed 8 bases, and the junction held 16 bases outside the gene matches. CDR1 is LNHDA, CDR2 SQIVND, per germline (reference sequence). The CDR3, as DNA: TGTGCCAGTAGTGGGCCAGTGGAGGCGGGGGGGCGGGATGAGCAGTTCTTC. This codes for CASSGPVEAGGRDEQFF.

The chain recombines TRBV2 with TRBJ1-2, with D hard to call. Between the trimmed V and J ends, which lost 2 bases and 6 bases, there was a span of 13 bases. The CDR3 is 14 residues long. The germline V gene has CDR1 SNHLY and CDR2 FYNNEI. CDR3 sequence reads: CASSERWARDGYTF. The CDR3 DNA follows: TGTGCCAGCAGTGAACGTTGGGCAAGGGATGGCTACACCTTC.

The chain uses TRBV7-6 and TRBJ2-5; the D is unclear. The length of the CDR3 is 16 residues. Germline values: CDR1 SGHVS, CDR2 FNYEAQ. V was pared by 0 bases and J by 0 bases, with 11 bases between. CDR3 in amino acids: CASSLAPVVDQETQYF. CDR3 nucleotide sequence: TGTGCCAGCAGCTTAGCTCCGGTGGTTGACCAAGAGACCCAGTACTTC.

The J gene is TRBJ2-5, the V gene TRBV7-2, with D tentatively TRBD2 (5 bases). Germline assignment: CDR1 SGHTA and CDR2 FQGNSA. Trimming took 7 bases from V and 4 from J, leaving 13 bases between them. The CDR3 has 13 amino acids. CDR3 protein: CASTERLLETQYF. CDR3 sequence (DNA): TGTGCCAGCACGGAGCGGCTCTTAGAGACCCAGTACTTC.

This clonotype turned up a few times. The chain recombines TRBV9 with TRBJ1-2; 8 nucleotides line up with TRBD1. The CDR3 consists of 15 residues. V gave up 4 bases and J gave up 0 bases; unmatched junction bases: 5. Germline CDR1 and CDR2: SGDLS and YYNGEE. CDR3 sequence: CASSLGQGANYGYTF. The DNA for the CDR3 is TGTGCCAGCAGCTTAGGACAGGGAGCTAACTATGGCTACACCTTC. The full variable domain, completed using reference TRBV9 and TRBJ1-2, is DSGVTQTPKHLITATGQRVTLRCSPRSGDLSVYWYQQSLDQGLQFLIQYYNGEERAKGNILERFSAQQFPDLHSELNLSSLELGDSALYFCASSLGQGANYGYTFGSGTRLTVV.

This clonotype was observed a handful of times. The chain employs TRBV30 and TRBJ1-6; possibly TRBD1 for D (5 bases). The germline V and J ends were trimmed by 5 bases and 2 bases, with 19 bases remaining between them. Germline CDR1 is GTSNPN and CDR2 is SVGIG (reference sequence). This CDR3 spans 17 amino acids. CDR3 protein: CAWAGGLVGAYNSPLHF. CDR3 in DNA: TGTGCCTGGGCTGGGGGGTTGGTCGGAGCCTATAATTCACCCCTCCACTTT.

V gene TRBV19 combines with J gene TRBJ2-7; either TRBD1 or TRBD2 may fit D (5 bases each). CDR1 and CDR2 from the germline V gene are LNHDA and SQIVND (reference sequence). V gave up 6 bases and J gave up 5 bases, with 20 bases separating them. The CDR3 runs 15 residues. CDR3: CASSLSVGTLDEQYF. In DNA form, the CDR3 reads TGTGCCAGTAGCCTATCCGTTGGGACGCTTGACGAGCAGTACTTC.

J is TRBJ2-7 and V is TRBV20-1; TRBD1 matches 11 bases. Trimming took 4 bases from V and 0 from J; bases not matched to a gene: 11. This CDR3 has 17 amino acids. Germline V gene data show CDR1 as DFQATT and CDR2 as SNEGSKA (reference sequence). The CDR3 DNA reads TGCAGTGCTACAACCCACTCCGGGACAGGGGGCTCCTACGAGCAGTACTTC. Encoded protein: CSATTHSGTGGSYEQYF.

The chain combines TRBV6-4 with TRBJ2-3; D perhaps matches TRBD2 (5 bases). Germline-derived CDR1 and CDR2 are MRHNA and SNTAGT. CDR3 length: 14 residues. The V and J ends lost 3 bases and 0 bases respectively, with 7 bases between them. The CDR3 is CASSEAGSTDTQYF. CDR3 DNA: TGTGCCAGCAGTGAGGCGGGCAGCACAGATACGCAGTATTTT.

The chain is built from TRBV28 and TRBJ2-7; either TRBD1 or TRBD2 may fit D (5 bases each). V gave up 5 bases and J gave up 1 base, with 9 bases separating them. The CDR3 sequence is 13 residues long. Germline CDR1 and CDR2: MDHEN and SYDVKM. The CDR3, as DNA: TGTGCCAGCAGTCCGGGACCGTCCTACGAGCAGTACTTC. Protein sequence: CASSPGPSYEQYF.

The chain links TRBV6-5 to TRBJ2-4; D may correspond to TRBD1 or TRBD2 (5 bases each). Looked up from germline, CDR1 is MNHEY and CDR2 is SVGAGI. Trimming cost V 4 bases and J 1 base, with 11 bases left between them. The CDR3 totals 15 residues. The CDR3, as DNA: TGTGCCAGCAGTTCAGGGAGTTTGGCCAAAAACATTCAGTACTTC. It yields the protein CASSSGSLAKNIQYF.

The V call is TRBV6-5, the J call TRBJ1-6; 7 bases are a match to TRBD1. The CDR3 runs to 16 residues. Losses at the gene ends were 5 bases for V and 9 bases for J; bases not matched to a gene: 13. Germline V gene sequence: CDR1 MNHEY, CDR2 SVGAGI. The CDR3 nucleotides read TGTGCCAGCAGTCTTGACAGGGATCGGGTCGGTTCACCCCTCCACTTT. It codes for CASSLDRDRVGSPLHF.

As for this clonotype: The junction differs from germline at one of its ends, possibly a read error. This rearrangement joins TRBV6-1 to TRBJ2-5, with a tentative D call TRBD1 (5 bases). CDR1 MNHNS and CDR2 SASEGT come from the germline V gene. This CDR3 is 16 amino acids long. CDR3 amino acids: CDSRSPSGRAQETQYF. The CDR3 DNA reads as TGTGACAGCAGATCCCCCTCGGGCAGGGCGCAAGAGACCCAGTACTTC.

V and J are TRBV20-1 and TRBJ1-1; tentatively, D is TRBD1 (5 bases). The CDR3 consists of 17 residues. Trimming stripped 5 bases from V and 1 base from J, with 23 bases between. Looked up from germline, CDR1 is DFQATT and CDR2 is SNEGSKA (reference sequence). The CDR3 region has the DNA TGCAGTGCTTCCGACAGTCTGAGGGGATGGGAGAACACTGAAGCTTTCTTT. Amino acids: CSASDSLRGWENTEAFF.